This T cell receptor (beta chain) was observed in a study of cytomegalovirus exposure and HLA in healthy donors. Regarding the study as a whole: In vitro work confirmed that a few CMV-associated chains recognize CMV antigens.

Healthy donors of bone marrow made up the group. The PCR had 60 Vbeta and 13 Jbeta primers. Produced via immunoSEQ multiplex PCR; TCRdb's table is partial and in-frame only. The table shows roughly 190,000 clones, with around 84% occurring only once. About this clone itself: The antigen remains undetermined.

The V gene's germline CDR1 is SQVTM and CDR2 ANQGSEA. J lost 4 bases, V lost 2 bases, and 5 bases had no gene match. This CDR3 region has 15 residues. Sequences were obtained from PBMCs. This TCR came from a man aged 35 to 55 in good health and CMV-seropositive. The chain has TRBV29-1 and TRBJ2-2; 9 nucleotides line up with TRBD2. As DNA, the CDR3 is TGCAGCGTTGAATGGCTAGCGGGGAGCACCGGGGAGCTGTTTTTT. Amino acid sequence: CSVEWLAGSTGELFF.